This T cell receptor (beta chain) was captured in a study of molecular identifiers for immune sequencing clone quantification. Via MiXCR, TCRdb re-called the PCR reads, giving one row per CDR3 protein. The data show approximately 550,000 distinct CDR3 sequences, about a quarter seen once. The CDR3 covers 14 residues. The V end was cut by 6 bases, the J end by 10 bases, with 19 bases between. Sequenced material: naive CD8+ T cells from blood, with Jurkat cell RNA spiked in. Subset defined: FACS-sorted CD8+CD4-CCR7+CD45RA+ naive T cells. This TCR derives from a human donor in good health. Some libraries in this study had Jurkat cell RNA spiked in. V gene TRBV12-3 or TRBV12-4 combines with J gene TRBJ1-5; the D gene is possibly TRBD1 (5 bases). The CDR3 nucleotides read TGTGCCAGCAGCTTCGACAGCCCCAGGATTCCCCAGCATTTT. Its protein product is CASSFDSPRIPQHF.